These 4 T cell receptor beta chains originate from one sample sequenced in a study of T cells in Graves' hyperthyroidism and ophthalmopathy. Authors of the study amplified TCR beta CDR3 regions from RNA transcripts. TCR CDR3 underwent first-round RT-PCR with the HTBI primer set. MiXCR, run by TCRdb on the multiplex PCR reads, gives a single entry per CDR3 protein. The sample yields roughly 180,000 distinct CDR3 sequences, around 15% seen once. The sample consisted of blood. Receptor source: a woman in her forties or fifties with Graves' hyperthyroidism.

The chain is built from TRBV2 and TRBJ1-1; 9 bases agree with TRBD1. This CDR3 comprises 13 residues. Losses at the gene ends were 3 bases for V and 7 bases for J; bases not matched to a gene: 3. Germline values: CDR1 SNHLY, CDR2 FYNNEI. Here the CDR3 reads CASSERQGVEAFF. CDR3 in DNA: TGTGCCAGCAGTGAGAGACAGGGGGTTGAAGCTTTCTTT.

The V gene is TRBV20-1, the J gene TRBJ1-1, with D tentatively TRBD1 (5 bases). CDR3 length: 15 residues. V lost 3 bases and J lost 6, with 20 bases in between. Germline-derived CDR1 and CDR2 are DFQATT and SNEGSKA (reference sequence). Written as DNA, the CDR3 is TGCAGTGCTAGGGCAGGGTTAGGTCCTAACTCTGAAGCTTTCTTT. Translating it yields CSARAGLGPNSEAFF.

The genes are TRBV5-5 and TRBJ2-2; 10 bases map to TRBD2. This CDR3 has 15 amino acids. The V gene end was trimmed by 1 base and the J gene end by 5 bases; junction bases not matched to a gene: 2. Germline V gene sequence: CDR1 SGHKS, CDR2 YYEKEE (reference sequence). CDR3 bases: TGTGCCAGCAGCTTGACTAGCGGGGTAACCGGGGAGCTGTTTTTT. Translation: CASSLTSGVTGELFF.

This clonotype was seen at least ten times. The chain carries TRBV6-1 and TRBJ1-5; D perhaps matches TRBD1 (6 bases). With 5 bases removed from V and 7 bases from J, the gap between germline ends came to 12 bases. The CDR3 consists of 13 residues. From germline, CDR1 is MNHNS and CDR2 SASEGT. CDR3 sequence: CASSSSGQQPQHF. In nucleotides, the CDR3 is TGTGCCAGCAGTTCGTCGGGACAACAGCCCCAGCATTTT.